This paragraph covers one T cell receptor (beta chain) sequence. Its antigen remains unidentified. These data belong to a study of circulating and synovial CD4+ cells in juvenile arthritis. Overall study results and limits: Traditional Vbeta family usage analysis missed the pathogenic-like versus bulk difference. Compared with bulk blood, circulating pathogenic-like lymphocytes shared substantially more CDR3 sequences with synovial T cells. Bulk blood CD4 samples held at least an order of magnitude more or fewer genomes than CPL.

Produced via immunoSEQ multiplex PCR; TCRdb's table is partial and in-frame only. The sample comprises tens of thousands of clones, over 95% of which are singletons, and 0.15% to 0.2% rests with the top ten. V lost 3 bases and J 2 bases, leaving 7 bases between the germline ends. Germline assignment: CDR1 MNHEY and CDR2 SMNVEV (reference sequence). CDR3 size: 14 residues. This sequence was found in a human donor with juvenile idiopathic arthritis. The gene calls are TRBV27 and TRBJ1-4; D gene unclear. The sample was CD4+ T cells from blood. CDR3 bases: TGTGCCAGCAGTTTCGCGCGGACTAATGAAAAACTGTTTTTT. Translated, it gives CASSFARTNEKLFF.